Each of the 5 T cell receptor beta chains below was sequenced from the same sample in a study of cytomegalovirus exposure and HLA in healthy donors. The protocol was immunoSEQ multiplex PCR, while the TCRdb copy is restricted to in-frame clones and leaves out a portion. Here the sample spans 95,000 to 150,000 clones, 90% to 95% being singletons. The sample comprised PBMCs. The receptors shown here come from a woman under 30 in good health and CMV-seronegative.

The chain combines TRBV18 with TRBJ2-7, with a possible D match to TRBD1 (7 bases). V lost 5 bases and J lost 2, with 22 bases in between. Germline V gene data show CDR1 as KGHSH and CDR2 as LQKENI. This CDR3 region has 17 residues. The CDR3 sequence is CASSSQGGGLGPYEQYF. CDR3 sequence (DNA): TGTGCCAGCTCATCGCAAGGAGGGGGCCTAGGCCCCTACGAGCAGTACTTC.

CDR3 sequence reads: CASSRRFQETQYF. The CDR3 DNA reads TGTGCCAGCAGTCGTCGGTTCCAAGAGACCCAGTACTTC. The chain joins TRBV28 to TRBJ2-5; D is unresolved. Germline values: CDR1 MDHEN, CDR2 SYDVKM. V gave up 5 bases and J gave up 1 base, with 8 bases separating them. This CDR3 has 13 residues.

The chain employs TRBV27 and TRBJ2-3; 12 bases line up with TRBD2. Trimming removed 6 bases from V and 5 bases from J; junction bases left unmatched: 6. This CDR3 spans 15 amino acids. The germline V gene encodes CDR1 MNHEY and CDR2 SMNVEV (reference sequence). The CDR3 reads CASSSRTSGVDTQYF. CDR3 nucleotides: TGTGCCAGCAGCAGCCGGACTAGCGGGGTAGATACGCAGTATTTT.

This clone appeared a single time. The CDR3: CASSSGRNTGELFF. The DNA of the CDR3 is TGTGCCAGCAGTTCAGGGCGTAACACCGGGGAGCTGTTTTTT. J is TRBJ2-2 and V is TRBV9; TRBD1 might be the D (5 bases). The V gene's germline CDR1 is SGDLS and CDR2 YYNGEE. Trimming shortened V by 5 bases and J by 2 bases, and 10 bases separated the two germline ends. The CDR3 loop spans 14 amino acids.

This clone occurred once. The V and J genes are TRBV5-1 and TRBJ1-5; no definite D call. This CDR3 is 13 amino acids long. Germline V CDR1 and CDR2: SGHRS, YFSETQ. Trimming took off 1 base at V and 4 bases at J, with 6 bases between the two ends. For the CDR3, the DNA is TGCGCCAGCAGCTTGTCTAAAAATCAGCCCCAGCATTTT. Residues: CASSLSKNQPQHF. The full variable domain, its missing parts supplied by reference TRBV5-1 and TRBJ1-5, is KAGVTQTPRYLIKTRGQQVTLSCSPISGHRSVSWYQQTPGQGLQFLFEYFSETQRNKGNFPGRFSGRQFSNSRSEMNVSTLELGDSALYLCASSLSKNQPQHFGDGTRLSIL.